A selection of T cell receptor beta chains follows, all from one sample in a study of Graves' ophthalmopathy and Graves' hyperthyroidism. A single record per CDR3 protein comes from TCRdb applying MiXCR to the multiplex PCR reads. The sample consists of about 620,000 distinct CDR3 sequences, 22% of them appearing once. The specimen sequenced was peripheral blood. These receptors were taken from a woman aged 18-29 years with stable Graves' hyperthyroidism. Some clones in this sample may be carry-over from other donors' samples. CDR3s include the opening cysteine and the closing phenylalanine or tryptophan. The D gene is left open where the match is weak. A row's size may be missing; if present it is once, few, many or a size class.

CASSLDGGWRTEAFF,TGTGCCAGCAGCTTAGATGGGGGGTGGAGGACTGAAGCTTTCTTT,15,TRBV11-2,TRBJ1-1,few,NA
CSAKGLNTGELFF,TGCAGTGCTAAGGGGCTGAACACCGGGGAGCTGTTTTTT,13,TRBV20-1,TRBJ2-2,many,NA
CASSPTGINQPQHF,TGTGCCAGTAGTCCAACAGGGATCAATCAGCCCCAGCATTTT,14,TRBV19,TRBJ1-5,many,NA
CASSMGLAGNQETQYF,TGTGCCAGCAGCATGGGACTAGCGGGTAACCAAGAGACCCAGTACTTC,16,TRBV9,TRBJ2-5,NA,TRBD2
CASSYRRGRRNTEAFF,TGTGCCAGCAGTTACCGCAGGGGCAGAAGGAACACTGAAGCTTTCTTT,16,TRBV6-2/TRBV6-3,TRBJ1-1,many,NA
CASSADRGQYEQYF,TGTGCCAGCAGTGCGGACAGGGGGCAATACGAGCAGTACTTC,14,TRBV12-3/TRBV12-4,TRBJ2-7,many,TRBD1
CASRGSGAANTGELFF,TGTGCCAGCAGAGGAAGCGGGGCCGCGAACACCGGGGAGCTGTTTTTT,16,TRBV2,TRBJ2-2,many,TRBD2
CASSSSGGGEAFF,TGTGCCAGCAGTTCAAGTGGAGGGGGCGAAGCTTTCTTT,13,TRBV28,TRBJ1-1,NA,TRBD1
CANSLGPSGIETQYF,TGTGCCAACAGCTTAGGGCCTAGCGGGATAGAGACCCAGTACTTC,15,TRBV7-2,TRBJ2-5,NA,TRBD2
CASSRAGQETQYF,TGTGCCAGTAGCCGGGCAGGTCAAGAGACCCAGTACTTC,13,TRBV19,TRBJ2-5,many,NA
CSAEPTEYYGYTF,TGCAGTGCCGAACCTACGGAGTACTATGGCTACACCTTC,13,TRBV20-1,TRBJ1-2,NA,NA
CASRSERYEQYF,TGCGCCAGCAGATCTGAGCGATACGAGCAGTACTTC,12,TRBV5-1,TRBJ2-7,NA,NA
CASSSQLAGGETQYF,TGTGCCAGCAGTTCGCAGCTAGCGGGGGGGGAGACCCAGTACTTC,15,TRBV12-3/TRBV12-4,TRBJ2-5,few,TRBD2
CASRYRVQVYEQYF,TGTGCCAGCAGATACAGGGTACAAGTCTACGAGCAGTACTTC,14,TRBV6-5,TRBJ2-7,many,NA
CASSLVPAGGRETQYF,TGTGCCAGCAGCTTGGTCCCAGCGGGGGGCAGGGAGACCCAGTACTTC,16,TRBV5-4,TRBJ2-5,many,TRBD2
CASSFRGGNEQYF,TGTGCCAGCAGTTTCAGAGGGGGCAACGAGCAGTACTTC,13,TRBV28,TRBJ2-7,few,TRBD1
CASSKQGSHGDQPQHF,TGTGCCAGCAGCAAACAGGGATCCCACGGGGATCAGCCCCAGCATTTT,16,TRBV11-1,TRBJ1-5,few,NA
CSASGPGVGYEQYF,TGCAGTGCTAGCGGCCCGGGGGTCGGCTACGAGCAGTACTTC,14,TRBV20-1,TRBJ2-7,many,NA
CASSLSPFGGETQYF,TGTGCCAGCAGTTTATCCCCATTTGGCGGGGAGACCCAGTACTTC,15,TRBV27,TRBJ2-5,many,NA
CSVVLNGFVQETQYF,TGCAGCGTTGTTTTAAACGGGTTCGTCCAAGAGACCCAGTACTTC,15,TRBV29-1,TRBJ2-5,many,NA
CASSNTWTEAFF,TGTGCCAGCAGCAATACATGGACTGAAGCTTTCTTT,12,TRBV6-1,TRBJ1-1,NA,NA
CASKHRGRLNQPQHF,TGTGCCAGCAAACACAGGGGCCGCCTCAATCAGCCCCAGCATTTT,15,TRBV6-1,TRBJ1-5,many,TRBD1